One sample yielded the 19 T cell receptor beta chains listed below, sequenced in a study of metastatic and nonmetastatic thyroid tumors (dated by TCRdb to the early 2020s). No patient had received any treatment before thyroid surgery. The library was built by means of PCR. These reads were obtained on an Illumina HiSeq 4000. TCRdb handled the public reads itself, with Q25 trimming in fastp and clone calling in MiXCR, and kept productive beta chains. In this sample the table shows about 10,000 clones, 25% to 40% of which occur a single time. The top ten hold 16% of the sample. The source material was adjacent normal tissue. Source of these receptors: a female donor with papillary thyroid cancer or a benign thyroid nodule (not recorded which). Some clones in this sample may be carry-over from other donors' samples.

The chain combines TRBV6-1 with TRBJ2-1, with TRBD1 matching 11 bases. Germline assignment: CDR1 MNHNS and CDR2 SASEGT. V shed 1 base and J 6 bases; nucleotides not matched to a gene: 2. The CDR3 has 15 residues. The CDR3 nucleotides read TGTGCCAGCAGTGAAGAGGGGACAGGGGGCAATGAGCAGTTCTTC. It yields the protein CASSEEGTGGNEQFF.

Relative to its sample, this clone is medium-sized (0.01 to 0.1%). The rearrangement links TRBV2 to TRBJ2-3; tentative D call: TRBD2 (6 bases). Trimming removed 1 base at V and 3 bases at J, with 11 bases between. In germline, CDR1 is SNHLY, CDR2 FYNNEI. The CDR3 is 15 residues long. DNA of the CDR3: TGTGCCAGCAGTGAAGACCGGGGGAGGACAGATACGCAGTATTTT. Its translation is CASSEDRGRTDTQYF.

This clone turned up a few times. The chain recombines TRBV9 with TRBJ2-3; the match to TRBD2 covers 8 bases. The germline gives CDR1 SGDLS, CDR2 YYNGEE. The CDR3 loop spans 16 amino acids. V lost 4 bases to trimming and J lost 0 bases; unmatched junction nucleotides: 7. The CDR3 sequence is CASSRSGSWSTDTQYF. The CDR3 DNA follows: TGTGCCAGCAGCAGAAGCGGGAGCTGGAGCACAGATACGCAGTATTTT.

This clone was observed a handful of times. The CDR3 here is CASSDRVGHYGYTF. For the CDR3, the DNA is TGTGCCAGCAGCGACAGGGTTGGGCACTATGGCTACACCTTC. V gene TRBV12-3 or TRBV12-4 combines with J gene TRBJ1-2, with 7 nucleotides matching TRBD1. With V trimmed by 6 bases and J by 3 bases, 7 bases remained unmatched. CDR3 length: 14 residues.

The rearrangement links TRBV18 to TRBJ2-5; perhaps TRBD2 as D (5 bases). This CDR3 is built from 13 residues. Germline V gene data show CDR1 as KGHSH and CDR2 as LQKENI. The V end was cut by 3 bases, the J end by 2 bases, with 7 bases between. CDR3 region: CASSPEAQETQYF. The DNA of the CDR3 is TGTGCCAGCTCACCGGAGGCACAAGAGACCCAGTACTTC. Full variable domain (missing parts from reference TRBV18 and TRBJ2-5): NAGVMQNPRHLVRRRGQEARLRCSPMKGHSHVYWYRQLPEEGLKFMVYLQKENIIDESGMPKERFSAEFPKEGPSILRIQQVVRGDSAAYFCASSPEAQETQYFGPGTRLLVL.

CDR3 region: CASSYSSLGEQYF. The CDR3, as DNA: TGTGCCAGCAGTTACTCGTCACTGGGCGAGCAGTACTTC. This rearrangement joins TRBV6-2 or TRBV6-3 to TRBJ2-7; no reliable D call. This CDR3 has 13 amino acids. Germline values: CDR1 MNHEY, CDR2 SVGEGT. The ends were cut back, 0 bases at V and 6 bases at J, with 9 bases in the middle.

The sample holds many counts of this clone. The CDR3 region is CASSIQGDSYNEQFF. In DNA, the CDR3 is TGTGCCAGCAGCATCCAGGGCGACTCCTACAATGAGCAGTTCTTC. The chain combines TRBV6-1 with TRBJ2-1, with D possibly being TRBD1 (5 bases). Trimming pared 6 bases from V and 0 bases from J, leaving 12 bases between. CDR3 length: 15 amino acids. The germline gives CDR1 MNHNS, CDR2 SASEGT.

In regard to this clone: One end of the junction varies from germline; a read error may be responsible. The CDR3 DNA is TGTGCCAGCGGTGAGATTAACTATGGCCACACCTTC. This translates into CASGEINYGHTF. The chain links TRBV6-1 to TRBJ1-2; D not resolved. Germline V gives CDR1 MNHNS, CDR2 SASEGT. This CDR3 has 12 residues.

This clone has only a few counts. The chain combines TRBV7-9 with TRBJ2-1, with D tentatively TRBD2 (5 bases). This CDR3 has 11 amino acids. V was trimmed by 3 bases and J by 10 bases, leaving 7 bases between them. CDR1 is SEHNR and CDR2 is FQNEAQ in the germline V gene (reference sequence). The CDR3 sequence: CASSFEREQFF. The CDR3 DNA follows: TGTGCCAGCAGCTTCGAGCGGGAGCAGTTCTTC.

The sample holds one count of this clone. This chain links TRBV7-3 with TRBJ2-1, with D hard to call. CDR1 is SGHTA and CDR2 is FQGTGA in the germline V gene. V was clipped by 3 bases and J by 2 bases, with 11 bases between them. The CDR3 has 15 amino acids. The CDR3 reads CASSFISAPYNEQFF. The CDR3 coding sequence is TGTGCCAGCAGCTTTATCTCTGCTCCCTACAATGAGCAGTTCTTC.

Remarks on this clone: The sample carries other DNA sequences with the same CDR3. The J gene is TRBJ1-3, the V gene TRBV6-1; D not certain. Trimming removed 6 bases at V and 0 bases at J, with 9 bases between. Germline V gives CDR1 MNHNS, CDR2 SASEGT. The CDR3 covers 14 residues. The CDR3 here is CASRTGSSGNTIYF. The CDR3 region has the DNA TGTGCCAGCAGGACGGGGTCCTCTGGAAACACCATATATTTT.

In this sample, this clone turned up a few times. The chain has TRBV12-3 or TRBV12-4 and TRBJ2-7; D possibly corresponds to TRBD2 (6 bases). Trimming shortened V by 1 base and J by 4 bases, and 8 bases separated the two germline ends. The CDR3 extends over 13 amino acids. The DNA for the CDR3 is TGTGCCAGCAGTTTAGGCGGGAAATACGAGCAGTACTTC. Its translation is CASSLGGKYEQYF.

This clone was observed a handful of times. This clone may be a read error of a much larger clone one base away. The CDR3 here is CASIPDRGSEAFF. The CDR3 DNA reads as TGTGCCAGCATCCCCGACAGGGGATCTGAAGCTTTCTTT. This chain connects TRBV12-3 or TRBV12-4 to TRBJ1-1, with 8 bases aligning to TRBD1. The CDR3 is 13 amino acids. V lost 7 bases and J lost 6; bases outside the gene matches: 7.

The chain is built from TRBV5-1 and TRBJ2-3; D is uncertain. This CDR3 has 13 residues. V lost 4 bases to trimming and J lost 2 bases, with 8 bases between them. CDR1 SGHRS and CDR2 YFSETQ come from the germline V gene. The CDR3 spells CASSPGHTDTQYF. Written as DNA, the CDR3 is TGCGCCAGCAGCCCGGGCCACACAGATACGCAGTATTTT.

This chain joins TRBV28 and TRBJ2-7; 8 nucleotides agree with TRBD1. CDR1 and CDR2 from the germline V gene are MDHEN and SYDVKM. The CDR3 has 15 amino acids. With V trimmed by 6 bases and J by 0 bases, 7 bases remained unmatched. CDR3 in amino acids: CASSRPRGLSYEQYF. The CDR3 region has the DNA TGTGCCAGCAGCAGGCCCAGGGGGCTCTCCTACGAGCAGTACTTC.

This chain links TRBV5-1 with TRBJ2-1; 13 positions agree with TRBD2. Germline CDR1 SGHRS, CDR2 YFSETQ. This CDR3 contains 15 residues. Unmatched junction bases numbered 3, after V lost 3 bases and J lost 6 bases. The chain's CDR3 is CASSSTSGGTNEQFF. In nucleotides, the CDR3 is TGCGCCAGCAGCTCGACTAGCGGGGGGACCAATGAGCAGTTCTTC.

This clone was seen once. CDR3: CATSDPMNTEAFF. The CDR3 DNA is TGTGCCACCAGTGATCCGATGAACACTGAAGCTTTCTTT. This chain uses TRBV24-1 with TRBJ1-1; D gene uncertain. The V and J ends lost 3 bases and 0 bases respectively, with 4 bases between them. The CDR3 has 13 amino acids. Per germline, CDR1 KGHDR and CDR2 SFDVKD.

V is TRBV5-5 and J is TRBJ2-3, with D maybe TRBD1 (5 bases). Germline V CDR1 and CDR2: SGHKS, YYEKEE (reference sequence). The CDR3 covers 15 residues. V lost 1 base and J lost 6, with 15 bases in between. Written as DNA, the CDR3 is TGTGCCAGCAGCTTGTGGGGCACCCCAAGGGATACGCAGTATTTT. Translated: CASSLWGTPRDTQYF.

V is TRBV20-1 and J is TRBJ2-1, with a tentative D call TRBD2 (6 bases). The CDR3 is 14 amino acids. CDR1 is DFQATT and CDR2 is SNEGSKA in the germline V gene (reference sequence). Trimming shortened V by 6 bases and J by 0 bases, and 12 bases separated the two germline ends. The CDR3 bases are TGCAGTGCCCGGGACTGGAGCTCCTACAATGAGCAGTTCTTC. It specifies CSARDWSSYNEQFF.